These 30 T cell receptor beta chains originate from one sample sequenced in a study of CD8 T cells in Susac syndrome. Roughly 0.45 to 1 ug RNA was reverse transcribed with random hexamers. TCRdb ran MiXCR on the immunoSEQ multiplex PCR reads and lists one entry per CDR3 protein. The sample lists some 300,000 distinct CDR3 sequences; about nine tenths were seen once. The source material was CD8+ T cells from PBMCs. The source is a human donor with multiple sclerosis.

This sequence joins TRBV30 and TRBJ2-7; no clear D. The ends were cut back, 1 base at V and 7 bases at J, with 14 bases in the middle. CDR3 length equals 13 residues. Germline V gene data show CDR1 as GTSNPN and CDR2 as SVGIG (reference sequence). The CDR3 DNA sequence: TGTGCCTGGAGTGAAGAGTTTAGGGAAGAGCAGTACTTC. This gives the protein CAWSEEFREEQYF.

This clonotype appeared a few times. V and J are TRBV28 and TRBJ2-7, with D maybe TRBD1 (5 bases). The germline V gene has CDR1 MDHEN and CDR2 SYDVKM. This CDR3 has 13 amino acids. V gave up 4 bases and J gave up 1 base, with 8 bases separating them. The CDR3 coding sequence is TGTGCCAGCAGTTCTACAGGATCCTACGAGCAGTACTTC. This translates into CASSSTGSYEQYF.

The genes are TRBV12-3 or TRBV12-4 and TRBJ2-3; 13 bases map to TRBD2. This CDR3 is built from 16 residues. J was trimmed by 4 bases and V by 7 bases; bases with no gene match: 8. CDR3 amino acids: CASTLGTSGASDTQYF. The CDR3 nucleotides are TGTGCCAGCACTCTGGGGACTAGCGGGGCTTCAGATACGCAGTATTTT.

The V call is TRBV9, the J call TRBJ1-1; 7 bases are shared with TRBD1. The V segment lost 1 base and the J segment 6 bases; nucleotides outside the gene matches: 9. This CDR3 has 15 residues. Germline V CDR1 and CDR2: SGDLS, YYNGEE. The CDR3 loop reads CASSVSDLGGSEAFF. The CDR3 DNA reads TGTGCCAGCAGCGTATCGGACTTAGGGGGCTCTGAAGCTTTCTTT.

The chain has TRBV20-1 and TRBJ1-1; D is uncertain. The CDR3 is 15 amino acids. V was pared by 0 bases and J by 0 bases, with 11 bases between. Germline CDR1 and CDR2: DFQATT and SNEGSKA (reference sequence). For the CDR3, the DNA is TGCAGTGCTAGAGATACAGCCTACATGAACACTGAAGCTTTCTTT. Its translation is CSARDTAYMNTEAFF.

The V call is TRBV27, the J call TRBJ2-1, with D unclear. The CDR3 sequence is 13 residues long. Trimming took 3 bases from V and 3 from J, leaving 6 bases between them. Germline CDR1 is MNHEY and CDR2 is SMNVEV (reference sequence). The CDR3 reads CASSFQFYNEQFF. The CDR3 region has the DNA TGTGCCAGCAGTTTCCAGTTCTACAATGAGCAGTTCTTC.

This clonotype was observed once. The rearrangement links TRBV30 to TRBJ2-7; D possibly uses TRBD1 or TRBD2 (5 bases each). The V end was cut by 3 bases, the J end by 4 bases, with 7 bases between. The CDR3 sequence is 11 residues long. In germline, CDR1 is GTSNPN, CDR2 SVGIG (reference sequence). The CDR3 DNA sequence: TGTGCCTGGAGAGAGGGGTACGAGCAGTACTTC. This encodes CAWREGYEQYF.

DNA of the CDR3: TGCGCCAGCAGCTTGTGGCCAGGAGGGAACGAGCAGTACTTC. Amino acid sequence: CASSLWPGGNEQYF. The J gene is TRBJ2-7, the V gene TRBV5-1; possible D gene TRBD2, 6 bases. This CDR3 is 14 amino acids long. V lost 1 base to trimming and J lost 5 bases, with 13 bases between them. CDR1 is SGHRS, CDR2 YFSETQ, per germline.

This chain connects TRBV5-1 to TRBJ2-7; no firm D call. Trimming stripped 0 bases from V and 1 base from J, with 8 bases between. CDR3 length equals 14 residues. Germline values: CDR1 SGHRS, CDR2 YFSETQ. CDR3 in amino acids: CASSLEVQSYEQYF. The CDR3 nucleotides are TGCGCCAGCAGCTTGGAGGTCCAATCCTACGAGCAGTACTTC.

The V and J genes are TRBV7-8 and TRBJ2-5, with a weak D call TRBD2 (5 bases). Per germline, CDR1 SGHVS and CDR2 FQNEAQ. V was clipped by 1 base and J by 4 bases, with 22 bases between them. The CDR3 runs to 18 residues. This CDR3 is CASSLGVRHAGWGETQYF. In DNA, the CDR3 is TGTGCCAGCAGCTTAGGGGTGCGGCACGCGGGCTGGGGAGAGACCCAGTACTTC.

This chain joins TRBV4-3 and TRBJ2-1, with D unresolved. Looked up from germline, CDR1 is LGHNA and CDR2 is YSLEER. V was trimmed by 3 bases and J by 8 bases, leaving 8 bases between them. The CDR3 is made up of 12 amino acids. CDR3 protein: CASSHLGDEQFF. As DNA, the CDR3 is TGCGCCAGCAGCCACCTTGGCGATGAGCAGTTCTTC.

As DNA, the CDR3 is TGCGCCAGCAGCTTGGAATTTACAGCCTCCTACGAGCAGTACTTC. Translation gives CASSLEFTASYEQYF. The chain has TRBV5-1 and TRBJ2-7; D gene ambiguous. Germline V lookup: CDR1 SGHRS, CDR2 YFSETQ. The CDR3 spans 15 residues. V was pared by 0 bases and J by 0 bases, with 10 bases between.

The rearrangement joins TRBV14 to TRBJ2-7, with D possibly being TRBD1 (7 bases). The germline CDR1 and CDR2 sequences are SGHDN and FVKESK. The CDR3 covers 16 residues. The V end was cut by 2 bases, the J end by 2 bases, with 16 bases between. The CDR3 region is CASSQNRGGPTYEQYF. CDR3 nucleotide sequence: TGTGCCAGCAGCCAAAACAGGGGAGGACCTACCTACGAGCAGTACTTC.

The CDR3 bases are TGTGCCTGGAGCGCCGTTTCGGGGGATCAGCCCCAGCATTTT. Encoded protein: CAWSAVSGDQPQHF. V is TRBV30 and J is TRBJ1-5; TRBD1 is a possible D gene (5 bases). The V and J ends lost 3 bases and 5 bases respectively, with 14 bases between them. CDR1 is GTSNPN and CDR2 is SVGIG in the germline V gene (reference sequence). There are 14 residues in the CDR3.

This clonotype was seen only once. This chain links TRBV29-1 with TRBJ1-4, with unresolved D. Germline assignment: CDR1 SQVTM and CDR2 ANQGSEA. V was shortened by 5 bases and J by 0 bases, with 16 bases between the two germline ends. CDR3 length: 16 residues. This CDR3 reads CSVLGSSSPTNEKLFF. CDR3 DNA: TGCAGCGTTTTGGGTTCTTCTTCCCCAACTAATGAAAAACTGTTTTTT.

The chain links TRBV5-1 to TRBJ1-1; weak D call: TRBD1 (5 bases). The CDR3 has 14 residues. V was trimmed by 4 bases and J by 0 bases, leaving 10 bases between them. CDR1 and CDR2 (germline): SGHRS, YFSETQ. The CDR3 sequence is CASSPQVMNTEAFF. The DNA for the CDR3 is TGCGCCAGCAGCCCACAGGTTATGAACACTGAAGCTTTCTTT.

The chain has TRBV7-8 and TRBJ2-2, with D tentatively TRBD2 (6 bases). This CDR3 has 15 amino acids. Trimming removed 5 bases from V and 5 bases from J, with 15 bases in between. Germline V gene lookup returns CDR1 SGHVS and CDR2 FQNEAQ. The CDR3 nucleotides are TGTGCCAGCAGCCGGATGGGGGGAGCGACCGGGGAGCTGTTTTTT. It yields the protein CASSRMGGATGELFF. Using reference TRBV7-8 and TRBJ2-2 for the parts outside the CDR3, the full variable domain is GAGVSQSPRYKVAKRGQDVALRCDPISGHVSLFWYQQALGQGPEFLTYFQNEAQLDKSGLPSDRFFAERPEGSVSTLKIQRTQQEDSAVYLCASSRMGGATGELFFGEGSRLTVL.

The chain joins TRBV7-9 to TRBJ2-4; 9 nucleotides line up with TRBD2. V gave up 5 bases and J gave up 3 bases; unmatched junction bases: 14. The germline CDR1 and CDR2 sequences are SEHNR and FQNEAQ (reference sequence). This CDR3 has 18 residues. CDR3 bases: TGTGCCAGCAGCCCCCAGATAGCGGGGGATGGGGTCAAAAACATTCAGTACTTC. Encoded protein: CASSPQIAGDGVKNIQYF.

The chain joins TRBV20-1 to TRBJ2-1, with 7 bases identical to TRBD2. This CDR3 is 13 amino acids long. The germline CDR1 and CDR2 sequences are DFQATT and SNEGSKA (reference sequence). With 7 bases clipped from V and 8 bases from J, the junction kept 11 bases outside the gene matches. CDR3 bases: TGCAGTGTTGGGCGGGAGACTTTCGATGAGCAGTTCTTC. It specifies CSVGRETFDEQFF.

This clonotype was seen a handful of times. J is TRBJ2-5 and V is TRBV7-2; 8 bases map to TRBD1. Per the germline V gene, CDR1 is SGHTA and CDR2 is FQGNSA. The V gene end was trimmed by 5 bases and the J gene end by 2 bases; junction bases not matched to a gene: 10. The CDR3 is 16 amino acids. In DNA form, the CDR3 reads TGTGCCAGCAGCATCGGGACAGGCCGACCTCAAGAGACCCAGTACTTC. It codes for CASSIGTGRPQETQYF.

The V and J genes are TRBV7-3 and TRBJ2-3, with D unclear. With 2 bases removed from V and 0 bases from J, the gap between germline ends came to 9 bases. This CDR3 has 15 amino acids. The germline gives CDR1 SGHTA, CDR2 FQGTGA. The DNA of the CDR3 is TGTGCCAGCAGCTTACTCGGAAGGAGCACAGATACGCAGTATTTT. Translation gives CASSLLGRSTDTQYF.

V gene TRBV15 combines with J gene TRBJ2-1, with TRBD2 matching over 12 bases. The CDR3 is 16 residues long. The V gene's germline CDR1 is LNHNV and CDR2 YYDKDF (reference sequence). Unmatched junction bases numbered 5, after V lost 1 base and J lost 7 bases. The CDR3 DNA sequence: TGTGCCACCAGCAGAGGACTAGCGGGAGAAGGAAATGAGCAGTTCTTC. It encodes CATSRGLAGEGNEQFF.

This rearrangement joins TRBV20-1 to TRBJ2-2; D is possibly TRBD1 (6 bases). V lost 5 bases to trimming and J lost 2 bases, with 15 bases between them. Germline V gene lookup returns CDR1 DFQATT and CDR2 SNEGSKA (reference sequence). The CDR3 length is 15 residues. CDR3 sequence reads: CSALAHRDNTGELFF. The CDR3 DNA is TGCAGTGCTCTAGCCCACAGGGATAACACCGGGGAGCTGTTTTTT.

This clonotype came up a few times. This sequence joins TRBV5-4 and TRBJ2-1, with D possibly TRBD2 on 5 matching bases. Germline V gene data show CDR1 as SGHNT and CDR2 as YYREEE (reference sequence). This CDR3 comprises 14 residues. Trimming cost V 0 bases and J 6 bases, with 10 bases left between them. The CDR3, as DNA: TGTGCCAGCAGCTTGGCTCTAGCAGGCAATGAGCAGTTCTTC. Translated, it gives CASSLALAGNEQFF.

V usage is TRBV4-2 and J usage is TRBJ1-3, with D unclear. With 4 bases removed from V and 9 bases from J, the gap between germline ends came to 16 bases. Germline CDR1 is LGHNA and CDR2 is YNFKEQ. The CDR3 extends over 14 amino acids. The CDR3 sequence is CASSLVRPGFTIYF. CDR3 coding DNA: TGTGCCAGCAGCCTTGTTCGACCTGGTTTCACCATATATTTT.

The chain carries TRBV27 and TRBJ2-5, with TRBD2 as a possible D gene (5 bases). Germline CDR1 reads MNHEY; CDR2 reads SMNVEV (reference sequence). This CDR3 contains 14 residues. V was trimmed by 5 bases and J by 0 bases, leaving 10 bases between them. CDR3 protein: CASSPLAYQETQYF. DNA of the CDR3: TGTGCCAGCAGTCCCCTAGCCTACCAAGAGACCCAGTACTTC.

V usage is TRBV28 and J usage is TRBJ2-1; TRBD2 matches at 10 bases. J lost 5 bases, V lost 5 bases, and 6 bases had no gene match. The CDR3 runs to 15 residues. Per the germline V gene, CDR1 is MDHEN and CDR2 is SYDVKM. The CDR3 DNA is TGTGCCAGCAGTAGCTCTAGCGGGAGTAACAATGAGCAGTTCTTC. Protein product: CASSSSSGSNNEQFF.

This chain connects TRBV9 to TRBJ2-2; TRBD2 agrees at 8 bases. The ends lost 4 bases at V and 4 bases at J; junction bases unmatched: 12. Germline loops: CDR1 SGDLS, CDR2 YYNGEE. The CDR3 is 17 residues long. The CDR3: CASSPQPGLETTGELFF. The CDR3 nucleotides read TGTGCCAGCAGCCCCCAACCGGGACTAGAGACCACCGGGGAGCTGTTTTTT.

The chain links TRBV16 to TRBJ1-2; D is ambiguous. The germline V and J ends were trimmed by 4 bases and 0 bases, with 18 bases remaining between them. Germline V CDR1 and CDR2: KGHSY, FQNENV. This CDR3 is built from 17 residues. Here the CDR3 reads CASSPPTRQTANYGYTF. In DNA form, the CDR3 reads TGTGCCAGCAGCCCTCCTACCCGGCAGACGGCTAACTATGGCTACACCTTC. Full variable domain (remainder filled in from reference TRBV16 and TRBJ1-2): GEEVAQTPKHLVRGEGQKAKLYCAPIKGHSYVFWYQQVLKNEFKFLISFQNENVFDETGMPKERFSAKCLPNSPCSLEIQATKLEDSAVYFCASSPPTRQTANYGYTFGSGTRLTVV.

The count of this clonotype is one. J is TRBJ2-3 and V is TRBV4-3; TRBD2 matches 11 bases. There are 15 residues in the CDR3. CDR1 is LGHNA and CDR2 is YSLEER in the germline V gene. Germline trimming cut 3 bases from V and 4 bases from J; bases unmatched to any gene: 3. CDR3 DNA sequence: TGCGCCAGCAGCCAGGCGACTAGCGGGGCAGATACGCAGTATTTT. It is translated as CASSQATSGADTQYF.